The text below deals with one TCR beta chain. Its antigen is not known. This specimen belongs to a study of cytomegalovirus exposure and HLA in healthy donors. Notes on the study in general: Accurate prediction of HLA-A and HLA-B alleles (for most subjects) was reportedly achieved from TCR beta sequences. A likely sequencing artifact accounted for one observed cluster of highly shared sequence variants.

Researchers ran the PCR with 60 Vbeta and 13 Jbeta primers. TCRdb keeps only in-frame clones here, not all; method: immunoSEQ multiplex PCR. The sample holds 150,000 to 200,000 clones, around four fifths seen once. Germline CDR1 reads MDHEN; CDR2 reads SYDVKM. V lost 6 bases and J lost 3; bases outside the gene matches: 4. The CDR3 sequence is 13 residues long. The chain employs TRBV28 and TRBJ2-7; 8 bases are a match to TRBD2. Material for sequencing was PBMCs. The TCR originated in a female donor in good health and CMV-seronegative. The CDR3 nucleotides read TGTGCCAGCAGCAGGGGACTAGGCTACGAGCAGTACTTC. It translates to CASSRGLGYEQYF.